This TCR beta chain came from a study of CD4 T cells in relation to SARS-CoV-2 and coronaviruses (dated by TCRdb to the early 2020s). Notes on the research overall: Shared crossreactive spike epitopes were mapped to their HLA restriction using patient-derived lymphoblastoid cell lines. At the level of individual TCR clonotypes, the study measured memory CD4+ T cell crossreactivity between SARS-CoV-2 spike protein and common cold coronavirus spike proteins. Samples from a few pre-COVID donors and the naive versus memory experiments were sequenced with the Adaptive Biotechnologies TCR-sequencing kit; other data were Illumina-based. A different, Illumina-based TCR-beta assay was used to sequence expansion assays from other donors in the study. Broad study findings and their caveats: Because the crossreactivity analysis focused on spike protein, crossreactivity against other viral proteins was not assessed. The study was limited by small numbers of patients and tested TCRs. Because no donor provided both pre-pandemic and post-infection samples, tracing the source of pre-existing responses was limited. Approximately 61% of donors had memory CD4+ clonotypes that crossrecognized SARS-CoV-2 and at least one common cold coronavirus spike. Sequencing of naive versus memory cells indicated that the assay detects memory recall responses, not primary responses primed during culture. Crossreactive clones showed significantly weaker SARS-CoV-2-driven expansion than monoreactive clones, consistent with antigenic imprinting.

DNA from uncultured naive and memory CD4+ T cells underwent immunoSEQ TCR-beta sequencing at deep resolution. The authors processed their data as follows. During preprocessing, nonproductive sequences were removed, along with CDR3s that did not begin with C, did not end with F or W, or were shorter than 7 amino acids. Cultured and uncultured naive and memory CD4+ repertoires were searched for CDR3s previously identified as spike- and CEF-reactive. Pairwise Levenshtein distance, computed with the stringdist R package after three terminal residues were trimmed from each end, was used as the measure of CDR3 homology. The immuneACCESS repertoire file appears here via TCRdb, limited to in-frame rearrangements. These files lack a portion of the clones; in checked studies, under half of the deficit traces to unresolved V genes, and the cause of the others is not known. V and J calls and clone size are copied from that table; D and trimming were computed from the DNA. A total of about 65,000 clones appear in this sample, over 80% of them only once. Over 1.5% of the sample goes to the ten largest clones.

CD4+ T cells from unexposed donors were collected before the COVID-19 pandemic (2011-2018). Naive and memory CD4+ T cells were separated from cryopreserved PBMCs by CD4 enrichment followed by EasySep naive CD4+ T cell enrichment. Leukapheresis product for the unexposed donors was purchased commercially. PBMCs were isolated from leukapheresis product or whole blood by Ficoll-Paque PLUS gradient centrifugation. PBMCs were either cryopreserved at -140 degrees C or used fresh in the expansion assay. The QIAamp Micro DNA Kit was used to extract genomic DNA from the CD4+ T cells. Based on the germline V gene (reference sequence), the CDR1 and CDR2 sequences are LNHDA and SQIVND. V sheds 3 bases and J sheds 3 bases, leaving 11 bases between their ends. The CDR3 measures 15 amino acids from cysteine to phenylalanine. The DNA shown is the 45-base CDR3, in frame from base 1. This clone was picked up one time. The target of this receptor is not known. Base qualities were left out, and no much larger clone turns up one base away.

The sequence came from a human donor in good health. Sequencing was done on a sample of memory CD4+ T cells from PBMCs. Interpreted using the paper, the cell subset or site label stands for: memory (non-naive) CD4+ T cells. The chain was built from TRBV19 and TRBJ2-2, with TRBD2 as a weak D call on 5 bases. The DNA sequence follows: TGTGCCAGTAGTATTGGCGGGCGGGACACCGGGGAGCTGTTTTTT. Its translation is CASSIGGRDTGELFF.